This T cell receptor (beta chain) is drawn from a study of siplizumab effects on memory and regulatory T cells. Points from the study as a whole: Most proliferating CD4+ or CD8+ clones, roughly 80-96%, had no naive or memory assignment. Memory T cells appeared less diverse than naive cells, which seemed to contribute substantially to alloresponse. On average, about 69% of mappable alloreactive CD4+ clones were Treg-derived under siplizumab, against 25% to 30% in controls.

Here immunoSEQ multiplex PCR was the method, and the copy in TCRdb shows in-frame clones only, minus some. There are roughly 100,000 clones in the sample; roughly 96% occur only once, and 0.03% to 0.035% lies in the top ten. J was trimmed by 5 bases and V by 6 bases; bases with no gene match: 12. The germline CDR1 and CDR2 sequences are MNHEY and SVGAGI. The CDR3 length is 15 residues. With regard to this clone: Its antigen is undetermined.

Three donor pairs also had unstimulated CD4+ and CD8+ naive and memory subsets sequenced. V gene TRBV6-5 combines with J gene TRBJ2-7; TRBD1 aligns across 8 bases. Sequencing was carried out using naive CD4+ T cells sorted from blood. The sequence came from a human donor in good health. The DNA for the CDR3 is TGTGCCAGCAGCTTCGGACAGGGTTTAGCCCACGAGCAGTACTTC. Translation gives CASSFGQGLAHEQYF.